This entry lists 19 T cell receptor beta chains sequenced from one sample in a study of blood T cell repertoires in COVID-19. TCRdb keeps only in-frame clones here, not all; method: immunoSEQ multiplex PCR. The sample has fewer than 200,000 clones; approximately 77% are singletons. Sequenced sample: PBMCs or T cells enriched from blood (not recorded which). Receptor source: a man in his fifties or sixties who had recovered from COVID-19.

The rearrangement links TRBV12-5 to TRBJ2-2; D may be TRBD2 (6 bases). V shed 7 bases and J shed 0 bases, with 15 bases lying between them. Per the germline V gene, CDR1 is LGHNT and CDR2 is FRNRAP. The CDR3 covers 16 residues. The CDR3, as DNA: TGTGCTAGTGTCCTTACCGGGAGCCCGAACACCGGGGAGCTGTTTTTT. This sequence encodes CASVLTGSPNTGELFF.

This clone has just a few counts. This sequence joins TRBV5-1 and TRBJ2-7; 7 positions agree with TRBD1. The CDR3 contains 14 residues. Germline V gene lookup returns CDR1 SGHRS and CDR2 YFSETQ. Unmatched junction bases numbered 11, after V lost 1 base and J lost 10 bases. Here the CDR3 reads CASSLLTQGDAQYF. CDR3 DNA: TGCGCCAGCAGCTTGCTCACGCAGGGGGATGCCCAGTACTTC.

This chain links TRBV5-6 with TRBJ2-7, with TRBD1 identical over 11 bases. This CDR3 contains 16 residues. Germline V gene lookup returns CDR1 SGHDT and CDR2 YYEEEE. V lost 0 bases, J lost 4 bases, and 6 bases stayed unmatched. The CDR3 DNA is TGTGCCAGCAGCTTGGCCAGGACAGGGGGCTGGTACGAGCAGTACTTC. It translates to CASSLARTGGWYEQYF.

In DNA form, the CDR3 reads TGTGCCAGCTCACCCTGGACTAGCGGGACTTCTTCCTACGAGCAGTACTTC. It yields the protein CASSPWTSGTSSYEQYF. V gene TRBV18 combines with J gene TRBJ2-7; 12 positions match TRBD2. The CDR3 is 17 residues long. Per the germline V gene, CDR1 is KGHSH and CDR2 is LQKENI. V trimming: 3 bases; J trimming: 1 base; junction bases outside the gene matches: 7.

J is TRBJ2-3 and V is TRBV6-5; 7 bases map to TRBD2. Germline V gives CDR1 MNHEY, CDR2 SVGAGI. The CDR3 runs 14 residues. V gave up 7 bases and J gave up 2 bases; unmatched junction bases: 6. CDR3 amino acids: CASTQSGVTDTQYF. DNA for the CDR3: TGTGCCAGCACCCAGAGCGGGGTCACAGATACGCAGTATTTT.

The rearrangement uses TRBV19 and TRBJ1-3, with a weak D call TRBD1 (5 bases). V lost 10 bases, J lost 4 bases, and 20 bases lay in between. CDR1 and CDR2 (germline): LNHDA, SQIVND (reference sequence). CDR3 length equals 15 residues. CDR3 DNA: TGTGCCACGGAATCCAATACAGGAGTAGGAAACACCATATATTTT. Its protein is CATESNTGVGNTIYF.

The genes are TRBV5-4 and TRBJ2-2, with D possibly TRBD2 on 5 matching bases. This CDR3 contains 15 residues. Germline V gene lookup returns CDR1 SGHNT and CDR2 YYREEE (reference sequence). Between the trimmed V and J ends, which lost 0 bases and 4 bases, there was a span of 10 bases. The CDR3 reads CASSLAEAVTGELFF. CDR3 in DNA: TGTGCCAGCAGCTTGGCCGAAGCGGTCACCGGGGAGCTGTTTTTT.

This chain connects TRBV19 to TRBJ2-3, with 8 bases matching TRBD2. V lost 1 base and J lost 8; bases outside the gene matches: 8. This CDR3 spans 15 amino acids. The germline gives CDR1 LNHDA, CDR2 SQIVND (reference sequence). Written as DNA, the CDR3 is TGTGCCAGTAGTATAGCGGGAGGGCCGGCCGGTACGCAGTATTTT. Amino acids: CASSIAGGPAGTQYF.

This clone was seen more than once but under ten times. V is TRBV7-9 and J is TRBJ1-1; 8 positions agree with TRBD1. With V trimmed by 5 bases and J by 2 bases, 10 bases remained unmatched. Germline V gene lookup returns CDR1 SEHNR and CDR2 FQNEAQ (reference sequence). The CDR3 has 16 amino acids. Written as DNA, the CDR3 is TGTGCCAGCAGCGCGGACAGGGTAGGGAGCAACACTGAAGCTTTCTTT. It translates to CASSADRVGSNTEAFF.

The CDR3 bases are TGTGCCAGCAGCCTCATCAGAGGGTTCGGCACCGGGGAGCTGTTTTTT. Residues: CASSLIRGFGTGELFF. The V gene is TRBV5-5, the J gene TRBJ2-2; perhaps TRBD2 as D (5 bases). Germline V gene lookup returns CDR1 SGHKS and CDR2 YYEKEE (reference sequence). V was cut by 4 bases and J by 4 bases, with 17 bases left in between. The CDR3 consists of 16 residues. The full variable domain, with the rest looked up from reference TRBV5-5 and TRBJ2-2, is DAGVTQSPTHLIKTRGQQVTLRCSPISGHKSVSWYQQVLGQGPQFIFQYYEKEERGRGNFPDRFSARQFPNYSSELNVNALLLGDSALYLCASSLIRGFGTGELFFGEGSRLTVL.

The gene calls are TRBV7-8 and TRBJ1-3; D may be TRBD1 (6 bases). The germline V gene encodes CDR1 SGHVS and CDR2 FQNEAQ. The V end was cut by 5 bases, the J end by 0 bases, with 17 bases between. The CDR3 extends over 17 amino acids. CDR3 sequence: CASSAQIQGSSGNTIYF. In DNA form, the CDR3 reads TGTGCCAGCAGCGCCCAGATACAGGGAAGCTCTGGAAACACCATATATTTT.

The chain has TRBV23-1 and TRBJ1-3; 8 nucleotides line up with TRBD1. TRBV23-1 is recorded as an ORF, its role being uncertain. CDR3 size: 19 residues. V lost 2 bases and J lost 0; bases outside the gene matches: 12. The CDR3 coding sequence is TGCGCCAGCAGTCAACCCAGGGGGCGGGGTACCTTCTCTGGAAACACCATATATTTT. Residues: CASSQPRGRGTFSGNTIYF.

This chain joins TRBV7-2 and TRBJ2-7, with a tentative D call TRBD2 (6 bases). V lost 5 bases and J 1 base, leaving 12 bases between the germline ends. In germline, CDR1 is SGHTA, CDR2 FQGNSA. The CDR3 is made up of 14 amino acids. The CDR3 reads CASSLGEVSYEQYF. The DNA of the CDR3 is TGTGCCAGCAGCCTGGGGGAGGTATCCTACGAGCAGTACTTC.

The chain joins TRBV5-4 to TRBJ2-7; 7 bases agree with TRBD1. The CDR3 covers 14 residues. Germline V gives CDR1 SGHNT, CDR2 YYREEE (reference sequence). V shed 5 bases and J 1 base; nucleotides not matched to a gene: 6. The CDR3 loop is CASSSRQGSYEQYF. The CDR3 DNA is TGTGCCAGCAGTTCAAGACAGGGATCCTACGAGCAGTACTTC. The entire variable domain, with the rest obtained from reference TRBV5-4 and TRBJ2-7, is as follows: ETGVTQSPTHLIKTRGQQVTLRCSSQSGHNTVSWYQQALGQGPQFIFQYYREEENGRGNFPPRFSGLQFPNYSSELNVNALELDDSALYLCASSSRQGSYEQYFGPGTRLTVT.

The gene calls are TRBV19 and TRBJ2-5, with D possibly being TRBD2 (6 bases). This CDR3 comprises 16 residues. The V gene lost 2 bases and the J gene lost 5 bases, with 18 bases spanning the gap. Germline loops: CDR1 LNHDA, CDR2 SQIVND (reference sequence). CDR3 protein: CASSITGEDQSETQYF. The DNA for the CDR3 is TGTGCCAGTAGTATAACGGGGGAGGACCAGTCGGAGACCCAGTACTTC.

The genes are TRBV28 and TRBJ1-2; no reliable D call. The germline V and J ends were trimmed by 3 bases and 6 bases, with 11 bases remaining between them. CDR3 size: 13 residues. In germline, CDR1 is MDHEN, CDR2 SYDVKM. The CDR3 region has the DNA TGTGCCAGCAGTTTCCCCCTAGATCATGGCTACACCTTC. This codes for CASSFPLDHGYTF.

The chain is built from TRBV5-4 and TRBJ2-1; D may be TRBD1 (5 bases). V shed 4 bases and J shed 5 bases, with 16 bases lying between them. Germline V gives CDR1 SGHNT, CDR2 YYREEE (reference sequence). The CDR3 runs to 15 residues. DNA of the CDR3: TGTGCCAGCAGCCCTCAAATTTCAGGGAACAATGAGCAGTTCTTC. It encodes CASSPQISGNNEQFF.

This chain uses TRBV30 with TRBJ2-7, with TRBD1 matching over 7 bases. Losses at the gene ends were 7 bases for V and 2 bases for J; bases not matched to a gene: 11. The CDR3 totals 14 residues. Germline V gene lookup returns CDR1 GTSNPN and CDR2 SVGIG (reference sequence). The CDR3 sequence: CASSRQGNTYEQYF. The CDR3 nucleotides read TGTGCCTCCTCTAGACAGGGTAATACCTACGAGCAGTACTTC.

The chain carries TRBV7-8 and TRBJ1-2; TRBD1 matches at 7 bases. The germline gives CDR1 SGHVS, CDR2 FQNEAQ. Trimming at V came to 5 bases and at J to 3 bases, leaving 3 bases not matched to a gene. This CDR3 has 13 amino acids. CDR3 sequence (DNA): TGTGCCAGCAGCCGAGACAGGGACTATGGCTACACCTTC. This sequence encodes CASSRDRDYGYTF.